This T cell receptor (beta chain) was found in a study of glioma-infiltrating T cells. General study points: Gliomas, especially low-grade, showed above-expected tissue-blood divergence; non-neoplastic patients showed below.

The iRepertoire nested amplicon-rescue multiplex PCR amplified TCR alpha and beta CDR3s from RNA. TCRdb itself ran the multiplex PCR reads through MiXCR, one entry per CDR3 protein. This sample carries fewer than 90,000 distinct CDR3 sequences, about a quarter of them seen once, and the ten largest clones take more than 6.5%. V lost 2 bases and J lost 2; bases outside the gene matches: 7. Germline lookup yields CDR1 WNHNN and CDR2 SYGVQD (reference sequence). The CDR3 extends over 16 amino acids. This clonotype appeared many times. Its matching antigen is unknown. The clonotype was recovered from a human donor with low-grade glioma or glioblastoma, undergoing nonglioma brain surgery, or in good health (not recorded which). The sequenced sample was glioma tissue, nonneoplastic brain tissue, or PBMCs (not recorded which). The rearrangement links TRBV10-1 to TRBJ2-5, with 8 bases lining up with TRBD2. CDR3 DNA: TGCGCCAGCAGTGAGCGAAGCGGGAGTCTACAAGAGACCCAGTACTTC. Translated: CASSERSGSLQETQYF.